One sample yielded the 22 T cell receptor beta chains listed below, sequenced in a study of T cells in Graves' hyperthyroidism and ophthalmopathy. It was RNA transcripts that yielded the amplified TCR beta CDR3 regions. First-round RT-PCR targeting the TCR CDR3 was performed with the HTBI primer set. TCRdb analysed the multiplex PCR reads with MiXCR anew, one entry per CDR3 protein. Of approximately 480,000 distinct CDR3 sequences in the sample, about a fifth are singletons; the top ten hold approximately 26%. The source material was blood. The receptors were gathered from a man between 18 and 29 years old with Graves' hyperthyroidism.

This clonotype has only a few counts. A much more abundant neighbour one base away suggests this may be a read error. The CDR3: CATRRTGSAEACF. The CDR3 DNA reads TGTGCCACCCGAAGAACAGGGTCGGCTGAAGCTTGCTTT. The rearrangement joins TRBV24-1 to TRBJ1-1; D is perhaps TRBD1 (6 bases). Germline CDR1 is KGHDR and CDR2 is SFDVKD. The CDR3 has 13 residues.

There are many counts of this clonotype. The chain recombines TRBV12-5 with TRBJ2-5; 8 bases line up with TRBD1. CDR3 length: 12 residues. Germline-derived CDR1 and CDR2 are LGHNT and FRNRAP. The V gene end was trimmed by 6 bases and the J gene end by 5 bases; junction bases not matched to a gene: 2. CDR3 coding DNA: TGTGCTAGTGGAGCAGGGGGCGAGACCCAGTACTTC. Translating it yields CASGAGGETQYF. Full variable domain (rest looked up from reference TRBV12-5 and TRBJ2-5): DARVTQTPRHKVTEMGQEVTMRCQPILGHNTVFWYRQTMMQGLELLAYFRNRAPLDDSGMPKDRFSAEMPDATLATLKIQPSEPRDSAVYFCASGAGGETQYFGPGTRLLVL.

This clonotype appeared a few times. A single base separates this from a much larger clone, so it may be a read error. The chain couples TRBV28 to TRBJ1-1; possible D gene TRBD1, 6 bases. The germline V gene has CDR1 MDHEN and CDR2 SYDVKM. CDR3 length equals 13 residues. This CDR3 reads CASSPGAGTEACF. CDR3 nucleotide sequence: TGTGCCAGCAGTCCGGGGGCAGGGACTGAAGCTTGCTTT.

V and J are TRBV9 and TRBJ1-2; D gene ambiguous. Germline V gene sequence: CDR1 SGDLS, CDR2 YYNGEE. The CDR3 contains 13 residues. V lost 0 bases and J 8 bases, leaving 11 bases between the germline ends. The CDR3 sequence is CASSVGPQGGYTF. DNA of the CDR3: TGTGCCAGCAGCGTAGGTCCTCAAGGGGGCTACACCTTC.

Many counts were recorded for this clonotype. The chain couples TRBV3-1 to TRBJ1-5, with 8 positions matching TRBD1. V dropped 5 bases and J dropped 1; count of bases not matched to a gene: 4. The germline V gene encodes CDR1 LGHDT and CDR2 YNNKEL (reference sequence). There are 15 residues in the CDR3. In DNA form, the CDR3 reads TGTGCCAGCAGCGGACGGACAGGGAGCAATCAGCCCCAGCATTTT. It encodes CASSGRTGSNQPQHF.

This clonotype was seen repeatedly, ten times or more. J is TRBJ2-7 and V is TRBV12-3 or TRBV12-4; perhaps TRBD2 as D (5 bases). Trimming removed 1 base at V and 7 bases at J, with 11 bases between. This CDR3 has 13 amino acids. CDR3 protein: CASSLERAREQYF. In DNA form, the CDR3 reads TGTGCCAGCAGTTTAGAGAGGGCTAGAGAGCAGTACTTC.

The sample holds a few counts of this clonotype. The chain joins TRBV7-8 to TRBJ1-5; TRBD1 might be the D (5 bases). Trimming pared 5 bases from V and 5 bases from J, leaving 22 bases between. The CDR3 is 17 residues long. Looked up from germline, CDR1 is SGHVS and CDR2 is FQNEAQ. This CDR3 reads CASSAKRAGNVDQPQHF. DNA of the CDR3: TGTGCCAGCAGCGCAAAGAGGGCAGGGAATGTCGATCAGCCCCAGCATTTT. The full variable domain, rest sourced from reference TRBV7-8 and TRBJ1-5, is GAGVSQSPRYKVAKRGQDVALRCDPISGHVSLFWYQQALGQGPEFLTYFQNEAQLDKSGLPSDRFFAERPEGSVSTLKIQRTQQEDSAVYLCASSAKRAGNVDQPQHFGDGTRLSIL.

The J gene is TRBJ1-5, the V gene TRBV6-1; weak D call: TRBD1 (6 bases). CDR1 is MNHNS and CDR2 is SASEGT in the germline V gene. The V end lost 6 bases, the J end lost 4 bases, and 16 bases lay between the germline ends. The CDR3 has 15 residues. Written as DNA, the CDR3 is TGTGCCAGCAGCCCCTCAGGGGTTGGAAATCAGCCCCAGCATTTT. Protein sequence: CASSPSGVGNQPQHF.

J is TRBJ1-1 and V is TRBV29-1; 10 bases fit TRBD1. The CDR3 has 14 residues. The germline gives CDR1 SQVTM, CDR2 ANQGSEA. Trimming removed 3 bases from V and 2 bases from J; junction bases left unmatched: 3. Written as DNA, the CDR3 is TGCAGCGTTGACTGGACAGGGGGTAACACTGAAGCTTTCTTT. It codes for CSVDWTGGNTEAFF.

This clonotype was observed a few times. The chain recombines TRBV27 with TRBJ2-7; tentatively, D is TRBD1 (6 bases). Looked up from germline, CDR1 is MNHEY and CDR2 is SMNVEV (reference sequence). There are 15 residues in the CDR3. V dropped 8 bases and J dropped 0 bases, with 17 bases sitting between them. As DNA, the CDR3 is TGTGCCAGCCCAGCGACAGGCTGTAGCTCCTACGAGCAGTACTTC. It specifies CASPATGCSSYEQYF.

Concerning this clonotype itself: A much larger clone lies one base from this, so it may be a read error. The chain couples TRBV28 to TRBJ1-1; 10 bases align to TRBD1. CDR1 and CDR2 (germline): MDHEN, SYDVKM. The length of the CDR3 is 15 residues. The CDR3 nucleotides are TGTGCCAGCAGTTTATTAGGGACAGGGGTCACTGAAGCTTGCTTT. Translation gives CASSLLGTGVTEACF. Looking up the rest from reference TRBV28 and TRBJ1-1 gives the full variable domain: DVKVTQSSRYLVKRTGEKVFLECVQDMDHENMFWYRQDPGLGLRLIYFSYDVKMKEKGDIPEGYSVSREKKERFSLILESASTNQTSMYLCASSLLGTGVTEACFGQGTRLTVV.

This clonotype was counted a few times. J is TRBJ1-6 and V is TRBV6-1, with a tentative D call TRBD1 (5 bases). The CDR3 is 17 amino acids. V gave up 5 bases and J gave up 6 bases, with 20 bases separating them. Germline-derived CDR1 and CDR2 are MNHNS and SASEGT. The CDR3 sequence is CASSTDTPLPRNSPLHF. The CDR3 region has the DNA TGTGCCAGCAGTACGGACACTCCCCTTCCCCGTAATTCACCCCTCCACTTT.

The rearrangement links TRBV12-3 or TRBV12-4 to TRBJ1-2; 8 nucleotides agree with TRBD1. This CDR3 comprises 11 residues. Trimming took 10 bases from V and 6 from J; bases not matched to a gene: 4. Written as DNA, the CDR3 is TGTGCCATCCAGGGGGCTAATGGCTACACCTTC. This gives the protein CAIQGANGYTF.

This clonotype appeared a few times. This rearrangement joins TRBV30 to TRBJ2-7, with D possibly being TRBD1 (6 bases). Between the trimmed V and J ends, which lost 2 bases and 2 bases, there was a span of 10 bases. The CDR3 sequence is 13 residues long. Germline V gives CDR1 GTSNPN, CDR2 SVGIG (reference sequence). DNA of the CDR3: TGTGCCTGGAGTTCACAGGGACCCTACGAGCAGTACTTC. It codes for CAWSSQGPYEQYF.

At least ten counts were recorded for this clonotype. The chain has TRBV7-8 and TRBJ2-7; TRBD2 is a possible D gene (5 bases). Germline V gene data show CDR1 as SGHVS and CDR2 as FQNEAQ. CDR3 length: 14 amino acids. Trimming stripped 1 base from V and 6 bases from J, with 13 bases between. The CDR3 sequence: CASSLGELGFEQYF. The CDR3, as DNA: TGTGCCAGCAGCTTAGGGGAACTAGGATTCGAGCAGTACTTC.

Many counts were recorded for this clonotype. V gene TRBV7-8 combines with J gene TRBJ2-7; the match to TRBD2 covers 9 bases. J lost 2 bases, V lost 5 bases, and 4 bases had no gene match. The CDR3 is 14 residues long. The V gene's germline CDR1 is SGHVS and CDR2 FQNEAQ. In DNA, the CDR3 is TGTGCCAGCAGCCCGGGACTAGCCACCTACGAGCAGTACTTC. Protein: CASSPGLATYEQYF.

In this sample, this clonotype turned up many times. The V gene is TRBV6-1, the J gene TRBJ1-1; maybe TRBD1 (6 bases). The CDR3 is 12 residues long. Trimming shortened V by 6 bases and J by 5 bases, and 10 bases separated the two germline ends. From germline, CDR1 is MNHNS and CDR2 SASEGT. CDR3 loop: CASRKRGTEAFF. The CDR3 DNA reads as TGTGCCAGCAGAAAAAGGGGGACTGAAGCTTTCTTT.

This clonotype was observed at least ten times. A much larger clone lies one base from this, so it may be a read error. V and J are TRBV6-5 and TRBJ1-5; no clear D. Trimming removed 1 base at V and 2 bases at J, with 3 bases between. Germline V gene data show CDR1 as MNHEY and CDR2 as SVGAGI. The length of the CDR3 is 13 residues. In nucleotides, the CDR3 is TGTGCCAGCAGTTACTACGGCAATCAGCCCCAGCATTTT. Encoded protein: CASSYYGNQPQHF.

This clonotype was seen a few times. V is TRBV6-2 or TRBV6-3 and J is TRBJ1-1; no clear D. The germline V gene encodes CDR1 MNHEY and CDR2 SVGEGT. Trimming pared 8 bases from V and 9 bases from J, leaving 22 bases between. The CDR3 is made up of 14 amino acids. CDR3: CASLDQRTALKAFF. The CDR3 coding sequence is TGTGCCAGCTTGGATCAAAGGACCGCCTTGAAAGCTTTCTTT.

This clonotype was seen at least ten times. A much larger clone lies a single base off, so this may be a read error. The chain joins TRBV27 to TRBJ1-2, with unresolved D. Between the trimmed V and J ends, which lost 5 bases and 3 bases, there was a span of 10 bases. The CDR3 has 13 residues. Germline V gene lookup returns CDR1 MNHEY and CDR2 SMNVEV (reference sequence). The CDR3 loop reads CASSPQRDYGYTF. Here the CDR3 DNA reads TGTGCCAGCAGTCCCCAGAGGGACTATGGCTACACCTTC.

The chain is built from TRBV30 and TRBJ1-2; 8 nucleotides line up with TRBD1. V lost 3 bases to trimming and J lost 8 bases; unmatched junction nucleotides: 8. Looked up from germline, CDR1 is GTSNPN and CDR2 is SVGIG (reference sequence). The CDR3 totals 13 residues. CDR3 sequence reads: CAWRDRQGQGYTF. DNA for the CDR3: TGTGCCTGGAGAGATAGACAGGGGCAGGGCTACACCTTC.

This clonotype was observed a few times. Written as DNA, the CDR3 is TGCAGTCCTCAACCGGCGGGAGCCGCCGAGCAGTACTTC. It is translated as CSPQPAGAAEQYF. This chain connects TRBV20-1 to TRBJ2-7; 7 bases map to TRBD2. The CDR3 has 13 residues. J gave up 6 bases and V 8 bases, and 13 bases lay outside the gene matches. Per germline, CDR1 DFQATT and CDR2 SNEGSKA (reference sequence).